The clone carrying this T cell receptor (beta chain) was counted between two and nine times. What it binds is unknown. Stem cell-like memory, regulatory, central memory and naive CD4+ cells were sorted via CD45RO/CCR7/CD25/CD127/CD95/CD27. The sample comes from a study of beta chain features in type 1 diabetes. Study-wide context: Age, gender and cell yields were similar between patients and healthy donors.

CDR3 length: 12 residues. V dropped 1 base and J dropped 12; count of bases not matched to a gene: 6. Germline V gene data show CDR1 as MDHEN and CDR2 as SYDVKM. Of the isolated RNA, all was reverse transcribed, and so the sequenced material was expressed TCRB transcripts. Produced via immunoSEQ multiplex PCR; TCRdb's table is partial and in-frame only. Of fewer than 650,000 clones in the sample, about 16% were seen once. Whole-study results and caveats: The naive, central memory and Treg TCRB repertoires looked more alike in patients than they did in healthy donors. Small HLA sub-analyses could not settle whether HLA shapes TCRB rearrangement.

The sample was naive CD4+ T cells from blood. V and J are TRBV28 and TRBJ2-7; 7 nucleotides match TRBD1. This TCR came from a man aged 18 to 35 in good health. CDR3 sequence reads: CASSLSVTGRYF. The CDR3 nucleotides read TGTGCCAGCAGTTTATCAGTGACAGGGCGGTACTTC. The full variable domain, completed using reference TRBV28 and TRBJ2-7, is DVKVTQSSRYLVKRTGEKVFLECVQDMDHENMFWYRQDPGLGLRLIYFSYDVKMKEKGDIPEGYSVSREKKERFSLILESASTNQTSMYLCASSLSVTGRYFGPGTRLTVT.